What follows are 27 T cell receptor beta chains derived from one specimen sequenced in a study of T-cell memory formation after mild COVID-19. A single record per CDR3 protein comes from TCRdb applying MiXCR to the 5' RACE reads. The sample includes 300,000 to 400,000 distinct CDR3 sequences, 25% to 30% of them seen just once. The sequencing input was PBMCs or a T cell subset sorted from them (not recorded which). These receptors came from an adult woman who had mild COVID-19 (a few samples of this study predate the infection). Cell type and time point are not known.

In this sample, this clonotype turned up a few times. CDR3 nucleotide sequence: TGTGCCAGCCAGCGGGCTAGGGAAGGCGTCTACGAGCAGTACTTC. Protein product: CASQRAREGVYEQYF. The chain is built from TRBV12-3 or TRBV12-4 and TRBJ2-7, with a weak D call TRBD2 (6 bases). The V and J ends lost 8 bases and 3 bases respectively, with 20 bases between them. The CDR3 covers 15 residues.

This clonotype was detected a few times. V is TRBV7-6 and J is TRBJ2-3, with D possibly matching TRBD2 (6 bases). This CDR3 has 16 amino acids. Germline CDR1 SGHVS, CDR2 FNYEAQ. Trimming pared 4 bases from V and 3 bases from J, leaving 17 bases between. In DNA form, the CDR3 reads TGTGCCAGCAGCTCACCTCCGGGAGTTCGGACAGATACGCAGTATTTT. Amino acid sequence: CASSSPPGVRTDTQYF.

The genes are TRBV4-2 and TRBJ2-2; no definite D call. Germline V gene sequence: CDR1 LGHNA, CDR2 YNFKEQ. V gave up 3 bases and J gave up 4 bases, with 6 bases separating them. The CDR3 is 13 residues long. The CDR3 sequence is CASSHPATGELFF. The CDR3 DNA reads as TGTGCCAGCAGCCACCCAGCCACCGGGGAGCTGTTTTTT.

This clonotype occurred a few times. The gene calls are TRBV7-6 and TRBJ2-7; the match to TRBD1 covers 10 bases. This CDR3 spans 15 amino acids. Trimming took 1 base from V and 4 from J; bases not matched to a gene: 4. Germline CDR1 SGHVS, CDR2 FNYEAQ. The CDR3 coding sequence is TGTGCCAGCAGCTTAGGACAGGGGGCTCAATACGAGCAGTACTTC. It yields the protein CASSLGQGAQYEQYF.

This clonotype was counted only a few times. V and J are TRBV12-3 or TRBV12-4 and TRBJ2-7; no clear D gene. V was trimmed by 4 bases and J by 3 bases, leaving 7 bases between them. This CDR3 region has 12 residues. The CDR3 DNA reads TGTGCCAGCAGTTCGCCATACTACGAGCAGTACTTC. It yields the protein CASSSPYYEQYF.

This clonotype was observed a handful of times. The CDR3 nucleotides are TGCAGTGCGTTCCTAGGAGGCCACACTGTTTCAAATGAGCAGTTCTTC. It codes for CSAFLGGHTVSNEQFF. The chain carries TRBV20-1 and TRBJ2-1, with D possibly being TRBD2 (5 bases). The V gene lost 6 bases and the J gene lost 7 bases, with 25 bases spanning the gap. CDR1 and CDR2 from the germline V gene are DFQATT and SNEGSKA (reference sequence). The CDR3 runs to 16 residues.

This clonotype occurred a few times. V is TRBV5-5 and J is TRBJ2-3, with a possible D match to TRBD1 (6 bases). There are 16 residues in the CDR3. The germline CDR1 and CDR2 sequences are SGHKS and YYEKEE (reference sequence). Trimming cost V 0 bases and J 4 bases, with 15 bases left between them. Here the CDR3 reads CASSLVDRRTADTQYF. The DNA of the CDR3 is TGTGCCAGCAGCTTGGTTGACAGGAGGACGGCAGATACGCAGTATTTT.

V usage is TRBV7-9 and J usage is TRBJ2-4, with 12 bases lining up with TRBD1. CDR1 is SEHNR, CDR2 FQNEAQ, per germline (reference sequence). The CDR3 has 19 amino acids. V lost 5 bases and J lost 0; bases outside the gene matches: 11. The CDR3, as DNA: TGTGCCAGCAGCCAATCCGGGACAGGGGGCGCCTTAGCCAAAAACATTCAGTACTTC. This sequence encodes CASSQSGTGGALAKNIQYF.

The chain couples TRBV5-5 to TRBJ2-5, with 10 nucleotides matching TRBD2. Germline CDR1 SGHKS, CDR2 YYEKEE (reference sequence). V lost 4 bases to trimming and J lost 4 bases; unmatched junction nucleotides: 10. The length of the CDR3 is 16 residues. The CDR3 DNA reads TGTGCCAGCAGCCCTCGGCTAGCGGGGGTTGGAGAGACCCAGTACTTC. This encodes CASSPRLAGVGETQYF.

This clonotype was detected a few times. This chain joins TRBV6-5 and TRBJ1-1; 7 bases fit TRBD1. The V segment lost 5 bases and the J segment 1 base; nucleotides outside the gene matches: 7. CDR1 is MNHEY, CDR2 SVGAGI, per germline. This CDR3 contains 15 residues. CDR3 amino acids: CASSEKGQPNTEAFF. CDR3 coding DNA: TGTGCCAGCAGTGAAAAGGGACAGCCGAACACTGAAGCTTTCTTT.

The V call is TRBV4-2, the J call TRBJ2-7, with a weak D call TRBD1 (5 bases). This CDR3 has 15 residues. The germline V and J ends were trimmed by 2 bases and 0 bases, with 11 bases remaining between them. Per the germline V gene, CDR1 is LGHNA and CDR2 is YNFKEQ. The CDR3 coding sequence is TGTGCCAGCAGCCAAAGACTGACAGCCTCCTACGAGCAGTACTTC. As protein: CASSQRLTASYEQYF.

This chain connects TRBV30 to TRBJ2-3, with TRBD1 matching over 8 bases. CDR1 is GTSNPN and CDR2 is SVGIG in the germline V gene (reference sequence). Losses at the gene ends were 4 bases for V and 1 base for J; bases not matched to a gene: 7. The CDR3 has 15 residues. The CDR3 spells CAWNQGQVGTDTQYF. In DNA form, the CDR3 reads TGTGCCTGGAACCAGGGACAGGTGGGCACAGATACGCAGTATTTT.

V usage is TRBV4-2 and J usage is TRBJ2-3; 11 nucleotides align to TRBD2. J lost 5 bases, V lost 1 base, and 5 bases had no gene match. The CDR3 is 16 residues long. The germline CDR1 and CDR2 sequences are LGHNA and YNFKEQ. The CDR3 loop is CASSQVTSGSQDTQYF. Here the CDR3 DNA reads TGTGCCAGCAGCCAAGTAACTAGCGGGAGTCAAGATACGCAGTATTTT.

The CDR3 is CATRAGDWGGNTEAFF. The CDR3 nucleotides are TGTGCCACCAGGGCGGGGGACTGGGGGGGGAACACTGAAGCTTTCTTT. The V gene is TRBV24-1, the J gene TRBJ1-1; maybe TRBD1 (5 bases). V lost 7 bases and J 1 base, leaving 18 bases between the germline ends. The CDR3 has 16 residues. Germline-derived CDR1 and CDR2 are KGHDR and SFDVKD.

The DNA for the CDR3 is TGCAGTGTTCGGGGGGCGGGAGAGTACGAGCAGTACTTC. This codes for CSVRGAGEYEQYF. The chain couples TRBV20-1 to TRBJ2-7, with D perhaps matching TRBD2 (7 bases). From germline, CDR1 is DFQATT and CDR2 SNEGSKA (reference sequence). V was trimmed by 7 bases and J by 4 bases, leaving 17 bases between them. This CDR3 has 13 residues.

The V gene is TRBV27, the J gene TRBJ1-5; no firm D call. Germline CDR1 reads MNHEY; CDR2 reads SMNVEV (reference sequence). The CDR3 length is 13 residues. V was clipped by 6 bases and J by 7 bases, with 13 bases between them. The CDR3 region has the DNA TGTGCCAGCAGACAGCTACAGAGCCAGCCCCAGCATTTT. Amino acids: CASRQLQSQPQHF.

This clonotype was seen more than once but under ten times. The genes are TRBV7-2 and TRBJ1-5; D is possibly TRBD1 (5 bases). Germline CDR1 SGHTA, CDR2 FQGNSA. V lost 0 bases to trimming and J lost 7 bases, with 13 bases between them. The CDR3 covers 15 residues. The chain's CDR3 is CASSLALAGRQPQHF. The CDR3 nucleotides are TGTGCCAGCAGCTTAGCGTTGGCAGGGCGACAGCCCCAGCATTTT.

The V and J genes are TRBV12-3 or TRBV12-4 and TRBJ2-3; D unresolved. V dropped 3 bases and J dropped 3 bases, with 10 bases sitting between them. This CDR3 is built from 14 residues. CDR3 coding DNA: TGTGCCAGCAGTTTCGCGAGATTTACAGATACGCAGTATTTT. The encoded protein is CASSFARFTDTQYF.

The chain joins TRBV7-2 to TRBJ2-5, with D possibly called TRBD1 or TRBD2 (5 bases each). Germline V gives CDR1 SGHTA, CDR2 FQGNSA. The CDR3 runs 13 residues. V was trimmed by 10 bases and J by 3 bases, leaving 15 bases between them. The CDR3 loop is CATMRGAEETQYF. The CDR3 DNA sequence: TGTGCCACCATGAGGGGAGCTGAAGAGACCCAGTACTTC.

The table lists this clonotype with many counts. J is TRBJ2-3 and V is TRBV9, with D maybe TRBD2 (5 bases). The ends were cut back, 0 bases at V and 7 bases at J, with 15 bases in the middle. CDR1 and CDR2 (germline): SGDLS, YYNGEE. CDR3 length equals 15 residues. CDR3 loop: CASSVEVGLAHTQYF. CDR3 sequence (DNA): TGTGCCAGCAGCGTAGAGGTTGGCCTAGCTCATACGCAGTATTTT.

The genes are TRBV30 and TRBJ1-5; D not resolved. Trimming left V 0 bases short and J 4 bases short, with 13 bases between. The CDR3 runs 15 residues. Germline assignment: CDR1 GTSNPN and CDR2 SVGIG (reference sequence). The CDR3 sequence is CAWSVPVKGNQPQHF. Here the CDR3 DNA reads TGTGCCTGGAGTGTACCCGTAAAGGGAAATCAGCCCCAGCATTTT.

V gene TRBV11-2 combines with J gene TRBJ2-1; D unresolved. Deletions cut 5 bases from V and 0 bases from J, with 8 bases between. Germline assignment: CDR1 SGHAT and CDR2 FQNNGV. The CDR3 runs to 14 residues. The DNA of the CDR3 is TGTGCCAGCAGCCATCCAGGCTCCTACAATGAGCAGTTCTTC. This sequence encodes CASSHPGSYNEQFF.

In this sample, this clonotype turned up a few times. The rearrangement joins TRBV15 to TRBJ2-7, with D perhaps TRBD1 (6 bases). Germline V gene lookup returns CDR1 LNHNV and CDR2 YYDKDF (reference sequence). The CDR3 is made up of 14 amino acids. Trimming took 3 bases from V and 5 from J, leaving 14 bases between them. This CDR3 reads CATSRTQGNHEQYF. The CDR3, as DNA: TGTGCCACCAGCAGGACTCAGGGGAATCACGAGCAGTACTTC. Drawing the rest from reference TRBV15 and TRBJ2-7, the complete variable domain is DAMVIQNPRYQVTQFGKPVTLSCSQTLNHNVMYWYQQKSSQAPKLLFHYYDKDFNNEADTPDNFQSRRPNTSFCFLDIRSPGLGDTAMYLCATSRTQGNHEQYFGPGTRLTVT.

This clonotype was detected only a few times. V and J are TRBV5-1 and TRBJ1-2, with 7 bases that match TRBD1. Germline V CDR1 and CDR2: SGHRS, YFSETQ. With V trimmed by 4 bases and J by 8 bases, 5 bases remained unmatched. This CDR3 comprises 12 residues. The CDR3 reads CASSPDRDGYTF. CDR3 nucleotides: TGCGCCAGCAGCCCAGACAGGGACGGCTACACCTTC.

This clonotype was seen only a few times. The CDR3 bases are TGTGCCAGCAGTTTAGTCCCCGGACAGTTGAACACTGAAGCTTTCTTT. It specifies CASSLVPGQLNTEAFF. The chain employs TRBV12-3 or TRBV12-4 and TRBJ1-1; maybe TRBD1 (6 bases). The CDR3 is made up of 16 amino acids. Trimming removed 1 base at V and 0 bases at J, with 12 bases between.

The chain recombines TRBV7-7 with TRBJ2-3, with D maybe TRBD1 (5 bases). This CDR3 is built from 14 residues. The V gene's germline CDR1 is SSHAT and CDR2 FNYEAQ (reference sequence). V gave up 5 bases and J gave up 4 bases, with 13 bases separating them. The CDR3 sequence is CASSQGDGADTQYF. The CDR3 DNA is TGTGCCAGCAGCCAAGGGGATGGGGCAGATACGCAGTATTTT. The full variable domain, rest sourced from reference TRBV7-7 and TRBJ2-3, is GAGVSQSPRYKVTKRGQDVTLRCDPISSHATLYWYQQALGQGPEFLTYFNYEAQPDKSGLPSDRFSAERPEGSISTLTIQRTEQRDSAMYRCASSQGDGADTQYFGPGTRLTVL.

This clonotype was seen only a few times. This rearrangement joins TRBV20-1 to TRBJ1-1; 8 positions match TRBD1. J gave up 7 bases and V 1 base, and 11 bases lay outside the gene matches. CDR1 DFQATT and CDR2 SNEGSKA come from the germline V gene (reference sequence). The length of the CDR3 is 15 residues. CDR3 in DNA: TGCAGTGCTAGAGCGAGGGCAGGGGGCAATGTTGAAGCTTTCTTT. Translation gives CSARARAGGNVEAFF.